What follows are 2 T cell receptor beta chains derived from one specimen sequenced in a study of blood T cell repertoires in COVID-19. Assay: immunoSEQ multiplex PCR; the TCRdb copy retains only in-frame clones and omits some. The table lists about 130,000 clones, around four fifths of them singletons. The sequencing sample was made of peripheral blood. The receptors were sampled from a man aged 35-49 years with active or convalescent COVID-19.

The chain recombines TRBV11-3 with TRBJ2-7, with 8 bases that match TRBD1. Germline V lookup: CDR1 SGHNT, CDR2 YENEEA. Trimming cost V 11 bases and J 5 bases; bases outside gene matches: 8. The CDR3 loop spans 12 amino acids. CDR3 bases: TGTGCCCGATCGACAGGGGTCAACGAGCAGTACTTC. Amino acid sequence: CARSTGVNEQYF.

The V call is TRBV5-1, the J call TRBJ1-4; 10 nucleotides align to TRBD1. CDR3 length: 15 amino acids. V lost 4 bases, J lost 6 bases, and 6 bases stayed unmatched. CDR1 SGHRS and CDR2 YFSETQ come from the germline V gene. The CDR3 protein is CASSVRQGADEKLFF. CDR3 sequence (DNA): TGCGCCAGCAGCGTGCGACAGGGGGCTGATGAAAAACTGTTTTTT.